Sequencing of this T cell receptor (beta chain) was carried out in a study of T cells after somatic rescue of genetic block. Germline CDR1 and CDR2: SNHLY and FYNNEI. The CDR3 runs 17 residues. Between the trimmed V and J ends, which lost 3 bases and 0 bases, there was a span of 12 bases. Assay used: immunoSEQ multiplex PCR; TCRdb lists only in-frame clones, some missing. The table lists 68,000 or so clones, 85% to 95% of them singletons. A few counts support this clone. The chain carries TRBV2 and TRBJ2-6; D is uncertain. Sample: peripheral blood mononuclear cells (PBMCs). This TCR was recovered from a man aged 35-49 years. The CDR3 bases are TGTGCCAGCAGTGAGTGGTTCTACCTCTCTGGGGCCAACGTCCTGACTTTC. Protein: CASSEWFYLSGANVLTF.